The 20 T cell receptor beta chains below come from one sample, sequenced in a study of shared clonotypes between healthy human individuals. The method was immunoSEQ multiplex PCR; TCRdb's version includes in-frame clones alone and lacks a portion of them. The sample lists some 1,900,000 clones; about 94% were seen once. Naive CD8 populations comprised CD45RO-negative cells positively selected for CCR7, excluding terminally differentiated effector memory CD45RA+ cells. Sequenced material: naive CD8+ T cells sorted from blood. The receptor source for this set is a man aged 18 to 30 in good health.

This chain connects TRBV2 to TRBJ2-7; 7 bases are shared with TRBD2. CDR3 size: 13 residues. Trimming at V came to 1 base and at J to 11 bases, leaving 8 bases not matched to a gene. Germline assignment: CDR1 SNHLY and CDR2 FYNNEI. CDR3 in DNA: TGTGCCAGCAGTGAAGTGCTCCGCCTAGCGGAGTACTTC. This encodes CASSEVLRLAEYF.

This clone was observed once. The rearrangement uses TRBV2 and TRBJ2-5; D is possibly TRBD1 (6 bases). The CDR3 has 12 residues. Germline V CDR1 and CDR2: SNHLY, FYNNEI. The CDR3 here is CAVKDSQETQYF. CDR3 coding DNA: TGTGCAGTGAAGGACAGCCAAGAGACCCAGTACTTC.

The chain links TRBV19 to TRBJ1-1; D might be TRBD1 (6 bases). Per the germline V gene, CDR1 is LNHDA and CDR2 is SQIVND (reference sequence). Trimming pared 4 bases from V and 1 base from J, leaving 13 bases between. The CDR3 extends over 15 amino acids. The CDR3 DNA sequence: TGTGCCAGTAGTAACCTAAACAGGGAGAACACTGAAGCTTTCTTT. Translated, it gives CASSNLNRENTEAFF.

The chain combines TRBV6-1 with TRBJ2-1, with TRBD1 matching 9 bases. Germline V CDR1 and CDR2: MNHNS, SASEGT. The CDR3 length is 15 residues. Germline trimming cut 5 bases from V and 3 bases from J; bases unmatched to any gene: 5. This CDR3 is CASSLDRGGYNEQFF. The CDR3 region has the DNA TGTGCCAGCAGTTTGGACAGGGGTGGCTACAATGAGCAGTTCTTC.

The chain recombines TRBV6-5 with TRBJ2-7; D is ambiguous. This CDR3 spans 14 amino acids. From germline, CDR1 is MNHEY and CDR2 SVGAGI. The V end was cut by 6 bases, the J end by 7 bases, with 19 bases between. This CDR3 reads CASSPSSAPREQYF. CDR3 nucleotides: TGTGCCAGCAGCCCCTCATCGGCCCCTCGGGAGCAGTACTTC.

As to this clone: Other nucleotide sequences in the sample specify the same CDR3. The chain employs TRBV14 and TRBJ2-3; D gene ambiguous. The germline CDR1 and CDR2 sequences are SGHDN and FVKESK. Trimming took off 1 base at V and 5 bases at J, with 7 bases between the two ends. This CDR3 region has 13 residues. The chain's CDR3 is CASSQVIGDTQYF. CDR3 in DNA: TGTGCCAGCAGCCAAGTCATTGGAGATACGCAGTATTTT.

The V call is TRBV5-4, the J call TRBJ1-1; D remains unclear. The CDR3 is made up of 13 amino acids. V lost 0 bases and J 1 base, leaving 4 bases between the germline ends. Germline V lookup: CDR1 SGHNT, CDR2 YYREEE (reference sequence). The DNA of the CDR3 is TGTGCCAGCAGCTTGGGACGGAACACTGAAGCTTTCTTT. Its translation is CASSLGRNTEAFF.

The genes are TRBV5-4 and TRBJ2-7; TRBD1 might be the D (6 bases). The CDR3 is 16 amino acids. CDR1 is SGHNT, CDR2 YYREEE, per germline (reference sequence). Trimming left V 0 bases short and J 0 bases short, with 13 bases between. This CDR3 reads CASSLGVGTSSYEQYF. In DNA form, the CDR3 reads TGTGCCAGCAGCTTGGGTGTAGGGACAAGCTCCTACGAGCAGTACTTC.

The rearrangement links TRBV5-1 to TRBJ1-1; D remains unclear. V gave up 6 bases and J gave up 5 bases, with 14 bases separating them. In germline, CDR1 is SGHRS, CDR2 YFSETQ. The CDR3 totals 13 residues. For the CDR3, the DNA is TGCGCCAGCACGAGTCCTTACTTGACTGAAGCTTTCTTT. Translation gives CASTSPYLTEAFF.

In regard to this clone: The same CDR3 can be traced to other DNA sequences in this sample. The chain links TRBV5-4 to TRBJ2-7, with TRBD1 matching over 7 bases. V shed 5 bases, J shed 3 bases, and the junction held 2 bases outside the gene matches. The V gene's germline CDR1 is SGHNT and CDR2 YYREEE (reference sequence). The CDR3 has 12 residues. CDR3: CASSSGGYEQYF. The CDR3 nucleotides read TGTGCCAGCAGTTCAGGGGGCTACGAGCAGTACTTC. The whole variable domain, filled in from reference TRBV5-4 and TRBJ2-7, reads ETGVTQSPTHLIKTRGQQVTLRCSSQSGHNTVSWYQQALGQGPQFIFQYYREEENGRGNFPPRFSGLQFPNYSSELNVNALELDDSALYLCASSSGGYEQYFGPGTRLTVT.

The chain has TRBV11-2 and TRBJ2-5; the match to TRBD2 covers 10 bases. The germline gives CDR1 SGHAT, CDR2 FQNNGV. The CDR3 totals 14 residues. With 4 bases clipped from V and 6 bases from J, the junction kept 5 bases outside the gene matches. CDR3 amino acids: CASSSGLAIQTQYF. The CDR3 bases are TGTGCCAGCAGCTCGGGACTAGCGATACAGACCCAGTACTTC.

In this sample, this clone turned up once. The chain uses TRBV2 and TRBJ2-1; 9 bases fit TRBD1. Losses at the gene ends were 8 bases for V and 1 base for J; bases not matched to a gene: 0. Germline CDR1 and CDR2: SNHLY and FYNNEI. This CDR3 contains 13 residues. CDR3 coding DNA: TGTGCCAGCGACAGGGGGTCCTACAATGAGCAGTTCTTC. Translation: CASDRGSYNEQFF. The full variable domain, in which reference TRBV2 and TRBJ2-1 provide the parts outside the CDR3, is EPEVTQTPSHQVTQMGQEVILRCVPISNHLYFYWYRQILGQKVEFLVSFYNNEISEKSEIFDDQFSVERPDGSNFTLKIRSTKLEDSAMYFCASDRGSYNEQFFGPGTRLTVL.

This chain joins TRBV11-2 and TRBJ2-1; 10 bases align to TRBD1. CDR1 is SGHAT, CDR2 FQNNGV, per germline. V shed 1 base, J shed 8 bases, and the junction held 11 bases outside the gene matches. This CDR3 is 17 amino acids long. The CDR3 loop is CASSLGFGDRGIYEQFF. DNA for the CDR3: TGTGCCAGCAGCTTAGGCTTTGGGGACAGGGGAATCTATGAGCAGTTCTTC.

This sequence joins TRBV7-9 and TRBJ1-2, with 10 bases that match TRBD1. The J segment lost 7 bases and the V segment lost 1 base, leaving 12 bases of the junction unmatched. CDR1 and CDR2 (germline): SEHNR, FQNEAQ (reference sequence). This CDR3 has 17 residues. CDR3 sequence: CASSLEPGRQGASGYTF. The CDR3 DNA is TGTGCCAGCAGCTTAGAACCGGGGAGACAGGGGGCCAGTGGCTACACCTTC.

The chain uses TRBV21-1 and TRBJ1-4. TRBV21-1 is a pseudogene segment. The CDR3 totals 17 residues. The CDR3 bases are TGTGCCAGCAGCAAACGAGGGTCTGCAGGCCCTAATGAAAAACTGTTTTTT. This encodes CASSKRGSAGPNEKLFF.

The rearrangement joins TRBV27 to TRBJ2-1; tentatively, D is TRBD2 (5 bases). Germline V gene data show CDR1 as MNHEY and CDR2 as SMNVEV (reference sequence). CDR3 length: 16 amino acids. V shed 4 bases and J shed 8 bases, with 21 bases lying between them. CDR3 protein: CASSYIPGRHLDEQFF. CDR3 DNA sequence: TGTGCCAGCAGTTATATACCGGGAAGACATTTGGATGAGCAGTTCTTC.

This clone appeared a single time. The chain recombines TRBV13 with TRBJ2-7; 7 nucleotides line up with TRBD1. The CDR3 totals 14 residues. Germline CDR1 reads PRHDT; CDR2 reads FYEKMQ (reference sequence). V lost 2 bases and J lost 1; bases outside the gene matches: 2. As DNA, the CDR3 is TGTGCCAGCAGCTTACCGGGACAGTCCTACGAGCAGTACTTC. Protein: CASSLPGQSYEQYF. The full variable domain, with the rest looked up from reference TRBV13 and TRBJ2-7, is AAGVIQSPRHLIKEKRETATLKCYPIPRHDTVYWYQQGPGQDPQFLISFYEKMQSDKGSIPDRFSAQQFSDYHSELNMSSLELGDSALYFCASSLPGQSYEQYFGPGTRLTVT.

The V and J genes are TRBV30 and TRBJ1-2; 12 bases agree with TRBD1. With V trimmed by 7 bases and J by 4 bases, 16 bases remained unmatched. CDR1 and CDR2 from the germline V gene are GTSNPN and SVGIG (reference sequence). The length of the CDR3 is 17 residues. The CDR3 coding sequence is TGTGCCTCAACACCCGGGACAGGGGGCCCTGCGTTCTATGGCTACACCTTC. This encodes CASTPGTGGPAFYGYTF. Looking up the rest from reference TRBV30 and TRBJ1-2 gives the full variable domain: SQTIHQWPATLVQPVGSPLSLECTVEGTSNPNLYWYRQAAGRGLQLLFYSVGIGQISSEVPQNLSASRPQDRQFILSSKKLLLSDSGFYLCASTPGTGGPAFYGYTFGSGTRLTVV.

This clone is a singleton in its sample. The CDR3 DNA follows: TGTGCCAGCAGGGCCAGGGAGGAGACCCAGTACTTC. Translating it yields CASRAREETQYF. The V gene is TRBV2, the J gene TRBJ2-5, with D perhaps assigned TRBD1 or TRBD2 (5 bases each). CDR3 length: 12 amino acids. V gave up 6 bases and J gave up 5 bases, with 10 bases separating them. Germline V gene lookup returns CDR1 SNHLY and CDR2 FYNNEI.

The rearrangement uses TRBV10-3 and TRBJ1-1, with D hard to call. The V end lost 2 bases, the J end lost 0 bases, and 7 bases lay between the germline ends. The CDR3 covers 14 residues. CDR1 is ENHRY and CDR2 is SYGVKD in the germline V gene. The DNA of the CDR3 is TGTGCCATCAGTGAGACGGTATTGAACACTGAAGCTTTCTTT. Its protein is CAISETVLNTEAFF.